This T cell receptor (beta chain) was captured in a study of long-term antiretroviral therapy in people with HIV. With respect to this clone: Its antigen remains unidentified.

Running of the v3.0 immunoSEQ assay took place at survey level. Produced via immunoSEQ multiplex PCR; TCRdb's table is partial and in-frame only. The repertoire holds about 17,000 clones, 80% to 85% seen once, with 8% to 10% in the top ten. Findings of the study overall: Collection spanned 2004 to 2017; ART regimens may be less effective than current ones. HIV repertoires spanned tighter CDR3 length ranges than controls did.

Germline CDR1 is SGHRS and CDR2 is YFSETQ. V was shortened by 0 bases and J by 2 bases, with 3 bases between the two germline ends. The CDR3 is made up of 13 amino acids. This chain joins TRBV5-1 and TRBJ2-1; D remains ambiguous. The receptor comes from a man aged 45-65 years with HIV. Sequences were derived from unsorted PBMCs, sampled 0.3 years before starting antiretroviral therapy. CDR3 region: CASSLDAYNEQFF. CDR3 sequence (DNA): TGCGCCAGCAGCTTGGATGCCTACAATGAGCAGTTCTTC.